One T cell receptor beta chain is described in this entry. This specimen belongs to a study of T cell changes during pregnancy in multiple sclerosis. Profiling relied on immunoSEQ multiplex PCR, and the TCRdb table lists in-frame clones only, not all of them. The sample holds about 120,000 clones, 80% to 95% seen once. The V end was cut by 0 bases, the J end by 3 bases, with 12 bases between. The CDR3 is made up of 16 amino acids. Germline V lookup: CDR1 SGHRS, CDR2 YFSETQ. This receptor was identified in a female donor with multiple sclerosis, enrolled in a pregnancy study. The material was peripheral blood, obtained before pregnancy. The V gene is TRBV5-1, the J gene TRBJ2-2; D is perhaps TRBD1 (6 bases). Here the CDR3 DNA reads TGCGCCAGCAGCTTGGGAGGGGGATCGTACACCGGGGAGCTGTTTTTT. Translation gives CASSLGGGSYTGELFF.